The subject of this entry is one TCR beta chain. The antigen remains unidentified. The record originates from a study of radiation and T cells in renal cell carcinoma. Study results and limitations: Baseline intratumoral clonotype presence is unknown without pretreatment biopsies. In blood, top tumor clones expanded by 2 weeks, shrinking by 4.

The time point was: baseline pretreatment blood. The treatment: 15 Gy SBRT to primary tumor, nephrectomy 4 weeks later. Losses at the gene ends were 3 bases for V and 1 base for J; bases not matched to a gene: 3. The CDR3 runs to 16 residues. The germline gives CDR1 LGHNA, CDR2 YSLEER. TCRdb's table, derived via immunoSEQ multiplex PCR, lists solely in-frame clones and lacks some. The sample has some 100,000 clones, about 79% seen once; the top ten hold less than 7%. The V and J genes are TRBV4-3 and TRBJ2-2; 9 nucleotides agree with TRBD1. The source of this sequence is a man in his 60s with renal cell carcinoma. The sequences come from blood, collected from a patient whose treatment included radiotherapy and nephrectomy. CDR3 residues: CASSQGQGVNTGELFF. The CDR3 region has the DNA TGCGCCAGCAGCCAGGGACAGGGTGTGAACACCGGGGAGCTGTTTTTT.